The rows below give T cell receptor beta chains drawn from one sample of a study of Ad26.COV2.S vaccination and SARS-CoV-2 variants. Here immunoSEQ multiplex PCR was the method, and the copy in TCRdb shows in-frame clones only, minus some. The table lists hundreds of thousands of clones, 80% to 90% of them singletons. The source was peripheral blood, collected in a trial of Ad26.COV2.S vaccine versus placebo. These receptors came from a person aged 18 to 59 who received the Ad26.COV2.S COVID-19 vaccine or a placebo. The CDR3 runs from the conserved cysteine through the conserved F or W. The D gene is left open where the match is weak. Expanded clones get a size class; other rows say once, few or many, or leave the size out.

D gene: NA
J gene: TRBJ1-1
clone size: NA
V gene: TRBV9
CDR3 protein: CASSVASGGTEAFF
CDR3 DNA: TGTGCCAGCAGCGTAGCTAGCGGGGGGACTGAAGCTTTCTTT

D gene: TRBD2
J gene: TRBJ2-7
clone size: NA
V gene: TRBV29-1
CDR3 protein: CSVALADSSYEQYF
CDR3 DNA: TGCAGCGTTGCACTAGCGGATAGCTCCTACGAGCAGTACTTC

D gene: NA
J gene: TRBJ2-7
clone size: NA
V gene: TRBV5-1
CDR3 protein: CASSLGVQMRDEQYF
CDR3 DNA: TGCGCCAGCAGCTTGGGGGTACAGATGCGGGACGAGCAGTACTTC

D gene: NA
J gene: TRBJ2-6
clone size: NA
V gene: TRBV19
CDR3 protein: CASRQAGANVLTF
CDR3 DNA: TGTGCCAGTAGACAGGCTGGGGCCAACGTCCTGACTTTC

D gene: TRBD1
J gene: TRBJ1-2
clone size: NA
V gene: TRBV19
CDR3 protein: CASRPTDRANYGYTF
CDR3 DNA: TGTGCCAGTAGACCAACGGACAGGGCCAACTATGGCTACACCTTC

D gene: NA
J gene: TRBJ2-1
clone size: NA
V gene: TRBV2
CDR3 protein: CASGGSSYNEQFF
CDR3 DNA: TGTGCCAGCGGCGGAAGCTCCTACAATGAGCAGTTCTTC

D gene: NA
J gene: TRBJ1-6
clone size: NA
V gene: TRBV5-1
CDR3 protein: CASSPDSYNSPLHF
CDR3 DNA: TGCGCCAGCAGCCCGGACAGTTATAATTCACCCCTCCACTTT

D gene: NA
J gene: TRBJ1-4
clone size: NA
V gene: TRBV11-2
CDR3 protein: CASSFRRGEKLFF
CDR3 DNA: TGTGCCAGCAGCTTCCGACGAGGAGAAAAACTGTTTTTT

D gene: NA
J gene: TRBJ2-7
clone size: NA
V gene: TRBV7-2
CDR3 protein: CASSLAHRVTEQYF
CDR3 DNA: TGTGCCAGCAGCTTAGCTCACAGGGTAACCGAGCAGTACTTC

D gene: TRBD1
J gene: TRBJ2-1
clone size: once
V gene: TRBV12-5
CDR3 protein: CASGLVTGGSGWYNEQFF
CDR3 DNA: TGTGCTAGTGGTTTGGTGACAGGGGGCTCAGGCTGGTACAATGAGCAGTTCTTC

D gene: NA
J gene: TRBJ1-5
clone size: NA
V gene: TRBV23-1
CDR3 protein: CASSQGPGGNQPQHF
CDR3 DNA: TGCGCCAGCAGTCAAGGTCCAGGGGGCAATCAGCCCCAGCATTTT

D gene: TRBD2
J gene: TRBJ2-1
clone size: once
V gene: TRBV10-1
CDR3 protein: CASSESLAGHNEQFF
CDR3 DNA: TGCGCCAGCAGTGAGTCCCTAGCGGGGCACAATGAGCAGTTCTTC

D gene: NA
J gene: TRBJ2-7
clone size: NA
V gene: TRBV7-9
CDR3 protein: CASSESGTSYEQYF
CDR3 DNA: TGTGCCAGCAGCGAATCCGGGACCTCCTACGAGCAGTACTTC

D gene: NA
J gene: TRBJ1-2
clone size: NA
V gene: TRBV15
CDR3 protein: CATSRDQGNRVHYGYTF
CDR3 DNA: TGTGCCACCAGCAGAGATCAGGGGAACCGGGTACACTATGGCTACACCTTC

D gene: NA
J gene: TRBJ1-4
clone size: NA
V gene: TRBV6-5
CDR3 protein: CASRRDTGTGEKLFF
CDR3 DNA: TGTGCCAGCAGGAGGGACACCGGGACGGGTGAAAAACTGTTTTTT

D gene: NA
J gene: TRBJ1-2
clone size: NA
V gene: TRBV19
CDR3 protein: CASSPTWGADYGYTF
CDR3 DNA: TGTGCCAGTAGTCCTACCTGGGGGGCGGACTATGGCTACACCTTC

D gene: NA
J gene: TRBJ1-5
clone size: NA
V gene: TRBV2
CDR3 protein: CASRVENNQPQHF
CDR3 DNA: TGTGCCAGCAGGGTTGAGAATAATCAGCCCCAGCATTTT